The 7 T cell receptor beta chains presented below share a single source sample, sequenced in a study of blood T cell repertoires in COVID-19. Profiling relied on immunoSEQ multiplex PCR, and the TCRdb table lists in-frame clones only, not all of them. The sample holds approximately 97,000 clones; more than 75% are singletons and the top ten take just under 20%. Sequencing was carried out using peripheral blood. Every receptor here comes from a human donor in a cohort sampled during active COVID-19.

The J gene is TRBJ2-7, the V gene TRBV3-1 (or the pseudogene TRBV3-2); D unresolved. The germline V gene encodes CDR1 LGHDT and CDR2 YNNKEL (reference sequence). Deletions cut 5 bases from V and 3 bases from J, with 5 bases between. The CDR3 sequence is 11 residues long. The CDR3 sequence: CASSSIYEQYF. In DNA form, the CDR3 reads TGTGCCAGCAGCTCCATCTACGAGCAGTACTTC.

The chain has TRBV12-5 and TRBJ1-1, with D possibly TRBD1 on 5 matching bases. Germline-derived CDR1 and CDR2 are LGHNT and FRNRAP. V was pared by 6 bases and J by 3 bases, with 8 bases between. This CDR3 has 12 residues. CDR3 nucleotide sequence: TGTGCTAGTGGCCGGGGGGACACTGAAGCTTTCTTT. It translates to CASGRGDTEAFF.

The gene calls are TRBV6-5 and TRBJ2-1; TRBD2 agrees at 13 bases. Germline assignment: CDR1 MNHEY and CDR2 SVGAGI. There are 15 residues in the CDR3. Trimming took 6 bases from V and 6 from J; bases not matched to a gene: 5. CDR3 in amino acids: CASSRTSGRGNEQFF. The CDR3 DNA follows: TGTGCCAGCAGCCGCACTAGCGGGAGGGGCAATGAGCAGTTCTTC.

The rearrangement uses TRBV27 and TRBJ1-6; D possibly corresponds to TRBD1 (5 bases). CDR1 and CDR2 from the germline V gene are MNHEY and SMNVEV (reference sequence). V was clipped by 7 bases and J by 5 bases, with 18 bases between them. The CDR3 sequence is 16 residues long. The CDR3 is CASTRPGLGHNSPLHF. CDR3 bases: TGTGCCAGCACGCGCCCAGGGTTGGGGCATAATTCACCCCTCCACTTT.

The J gene is TRBJ1-5, the V gene TRBV9; D uncertain. The CDR3 runs to 14 residues. The V end lost 0 bases, the J end lost 6 bases, and 10 bases lay between the germline ends. The germline CDR1 and CDR2 sequences are SGDLS and YYNGEE. The CDR3 DNA sequence: TGTGCCAGCAGCGTAGACGGGTCGGGTCAGCCCCAGCATTTT. This sequence encodes CASSVDGSGQPQHF.

The rearrangement links TRBV27 to TRBJ2-7; weak D call: TRBD1 (6 bases). The germline V gene encodes CDR1 MNHEY and CDR2 SMNVEV (reference sequence). Trimming took 9 bases from V and 4 from J, leaving 10 bases between them. The CDR3 consists of 11 residues. The CDR3, as DNA: TGTGCCAGTCGCAGGGGTTACGAGCAGTACTTC. The encoded protein is CASRRGYEQYF.

This sequence joins TRBV19 and TRBJ1-5, with 8 nucleotides matching TRBD1. Germline trimming cut 2 bases from V and 4 bases from J; bases unmatched to any gene: 4. The CDR3 has 15 residues. In germline, CDR1 is LNHDA, CDR2 SQIVND (reference sequence). This CDR3 is CASSIRTGLNQPQHF. The CDR3 DNA reads TGTGCCAGTAGTATAAGGACAGGGTTGAATCAGCCCCAGCATTTT.